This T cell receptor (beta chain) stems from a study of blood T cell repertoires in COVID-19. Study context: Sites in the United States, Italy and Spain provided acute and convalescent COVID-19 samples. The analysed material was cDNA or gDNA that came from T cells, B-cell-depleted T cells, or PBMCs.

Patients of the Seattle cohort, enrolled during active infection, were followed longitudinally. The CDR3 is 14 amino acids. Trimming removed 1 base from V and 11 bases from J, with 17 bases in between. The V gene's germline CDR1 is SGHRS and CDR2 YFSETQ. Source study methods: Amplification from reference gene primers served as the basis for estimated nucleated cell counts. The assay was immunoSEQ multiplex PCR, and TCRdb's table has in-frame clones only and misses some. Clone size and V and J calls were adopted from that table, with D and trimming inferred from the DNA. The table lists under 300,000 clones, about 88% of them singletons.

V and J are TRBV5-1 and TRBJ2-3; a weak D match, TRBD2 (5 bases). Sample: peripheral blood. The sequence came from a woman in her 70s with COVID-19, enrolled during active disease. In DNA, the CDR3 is TGCGCCAGCAGCTTGCAGGTAGAGGGCGTTGAGCAGTATTTT. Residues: CASSLQVEGVEQYF.